There are a few counts of the clone carrying this T cell receptor beta chain. The antigen is not known. The data are from a study of CD8+ T cells in alopecia areata. Findings of the study overall: Scalp sequencing also captures normal skin's resident alphabeta T cells.

With 5 bases clipped from V and 0 bases from J, the junction kept 6 bases outside the gene matches. Germline CDR1 SEHNR, CDR2 FQNEAQ (reference sequence). The CDR3 loop spans 18 amino acids. After isolation, RNA underwent reverse transcription to generate cDNA as the sequencing template. Method: immunoSEQ multiplex PCR; TCRdb's copy keeps in-frame clones and lacks some. Seen here are 130,000 or so clones, about 50% observed once, and the top ten hold about 10%. The origin of this receptor is a human donor with alopecia areata. Sequencing was performed on NKG2D-low CD8+ T cells sorted from blood. V is TRBV7-9 and J is TRBJ2-1; 14 bases match TRBD2. The CDR3 DNA sequence: TGTGCCAGCAGCCTGACTAGCGGGGGGGCCCCCTCCTACAATGAGCAGTTCTTC. As protein: CASSLTSGGAPSYNEQFF.